This T cell receptor (beta chain) originates from a study of cytomegalovirus exposure and HLA in healthy donors. Turning to the study itself: A subsequent analysis stated that the 100 to 150 validation repertoires were run on the same platform as the roughly 670 first-cohort repertoires. Study-level results: High specificity and sensitivity for cytomegalovirus status were reported for the classifier.

For this clone: Its target is unknown.

Only in-frame clones appear in the TCRdb table, and some are missing; sequencing was by immunoSEQ multiplex PCR. The sample has roughly 52,000 clones; 80% to 95% are singletons. This receptor was taken from a man between 18 and 29 years old in good health and CMV-seronegative. Sequencing was done on a sample of PBMCs.

The CDR3 region has the DNA TGTGCCAGCAGTGAAATGACTAGCGGGAGGGGTGAGCAGTTCTTC. Translated, it gives CASSEMTSGRGEQFF. V is TRBV2 and J is TRBJ2-1; TRBD2 agrees at 14 bases. The CDR3 loop spans 15 amino acids. V gave up 2 bases and J gave up 9 bases; unmatched junction bases: 3. The V gene's germline CDR1 is SNHLY and CDR2 FYNNEI.